Below, one TCR beta chain is given with its context. Its target is unknown. Measured with immunoSEQ multiplex PCR; TCRdb has only the in-frame clones, and not every one. Altogether 1.4 million to 1.5 million clones are present, roughly 96% being singletons, with the ten largest covering 1% to 1.5%. This entry comes from a study of shared clonotypes between healthy human individuals. General study findings and limits: Lower generation probabilities were found for non-shared clonotypes than for those shared by all four donors. The study sampled only blood, and tissue repertoires likely differ.

Sequenced: naive CD4+ T cells sorted from blood. The subset is: CD45RA+ positively selected. The clonotype comes from a man aged 25-40 years in good health.

The CDR3 sequence: CASSPAEATNEKLFF. Here the CDR3 DNA reads TGTGCCAGCTCCCCCGCGGAGGCAACTAATGAAAAACTGTTTTTT. The rearrangement uses TRBV18 and TRBJ1-4; D is ambiguous. CDR3 size: 15 residues. V was shortened by 6 bases and J by 0 bases, with 11 bases between the two germline ends. In germline, CDR1 is KGHSH, CDR2 LQKENI.